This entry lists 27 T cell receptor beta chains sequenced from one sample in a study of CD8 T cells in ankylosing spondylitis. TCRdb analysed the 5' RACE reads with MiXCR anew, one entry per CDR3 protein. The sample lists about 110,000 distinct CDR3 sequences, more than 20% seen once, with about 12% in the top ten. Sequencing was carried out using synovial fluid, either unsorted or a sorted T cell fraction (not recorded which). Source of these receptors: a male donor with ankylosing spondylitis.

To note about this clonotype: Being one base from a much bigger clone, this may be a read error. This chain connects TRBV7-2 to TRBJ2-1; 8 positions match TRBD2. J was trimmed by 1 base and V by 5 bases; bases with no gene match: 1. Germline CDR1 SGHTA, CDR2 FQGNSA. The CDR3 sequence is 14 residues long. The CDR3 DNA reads TGTGCCAGCAGCGGGACTAGGTCCTACAATGAGCAGTTCTTC. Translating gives CASSGTRSYNEQFF.

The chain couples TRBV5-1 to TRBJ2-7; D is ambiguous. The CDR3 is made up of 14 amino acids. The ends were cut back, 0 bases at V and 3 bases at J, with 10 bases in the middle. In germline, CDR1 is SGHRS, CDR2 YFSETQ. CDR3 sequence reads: CASSLDGSNYEQYF. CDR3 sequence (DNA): TGCGCCAGCAGCTTGGATGGGTCAAACTACGAGCAGTACTTC.

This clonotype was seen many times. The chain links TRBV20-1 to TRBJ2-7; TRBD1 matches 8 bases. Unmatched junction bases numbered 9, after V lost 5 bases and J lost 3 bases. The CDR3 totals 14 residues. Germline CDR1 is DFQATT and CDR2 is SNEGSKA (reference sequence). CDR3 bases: TGCAGTGCTGGGGACAGGTTAAAGTTCTACGAGCAGTACTTC. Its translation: CSAGDRLKFYEQYF.

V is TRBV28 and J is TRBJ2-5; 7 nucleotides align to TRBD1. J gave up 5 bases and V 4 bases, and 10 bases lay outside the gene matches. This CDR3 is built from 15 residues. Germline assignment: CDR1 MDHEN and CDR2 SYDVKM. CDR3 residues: CASSSITGDRETQYF. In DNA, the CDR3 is TGTGCCAGCAGTTCCATAACAGGGGATAGGGAGACCCAGTACTTC.

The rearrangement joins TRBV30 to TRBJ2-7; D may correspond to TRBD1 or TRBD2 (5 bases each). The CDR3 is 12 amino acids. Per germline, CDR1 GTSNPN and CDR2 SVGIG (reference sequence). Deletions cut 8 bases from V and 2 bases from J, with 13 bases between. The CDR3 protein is CAGGRGPYEQYF. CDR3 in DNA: TGTGCCGGGGGTCGGGGACCCTACGAGCAGTACTTC.

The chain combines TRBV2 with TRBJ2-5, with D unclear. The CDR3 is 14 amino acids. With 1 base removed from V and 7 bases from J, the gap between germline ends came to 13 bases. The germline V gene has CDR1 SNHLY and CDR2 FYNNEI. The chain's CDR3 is CASSEGSTALTQYF. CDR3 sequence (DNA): TGTGCCAGCAGTGAAGGGTCCACGGCCTTGACCCAGTACTTC.

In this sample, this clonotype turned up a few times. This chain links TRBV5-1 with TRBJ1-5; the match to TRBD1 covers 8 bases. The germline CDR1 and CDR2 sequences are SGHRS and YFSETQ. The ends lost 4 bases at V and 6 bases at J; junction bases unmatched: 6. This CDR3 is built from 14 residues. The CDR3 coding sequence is TGCGCCAGCAGCAGTGGACAGGGCAGTCAGCCCCAGCATTTT. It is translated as CASSSGQGSQPQHF.

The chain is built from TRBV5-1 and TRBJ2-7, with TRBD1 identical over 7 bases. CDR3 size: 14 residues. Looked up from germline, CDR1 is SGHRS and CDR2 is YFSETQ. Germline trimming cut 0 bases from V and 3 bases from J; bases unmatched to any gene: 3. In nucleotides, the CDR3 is TGCGCCAGCAGCTTGGGGGACAGCAACTACGAGCAGTACGTC. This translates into CASSLGDSNYEQYV.

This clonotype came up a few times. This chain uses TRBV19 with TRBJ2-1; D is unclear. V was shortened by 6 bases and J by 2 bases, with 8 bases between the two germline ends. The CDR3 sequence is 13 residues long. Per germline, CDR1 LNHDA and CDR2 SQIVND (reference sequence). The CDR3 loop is CASSGVAYNEQFF. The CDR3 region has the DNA TGTGCCAGTAGCGGAGTAGCCTACAATGAGCAGTTCTTC.

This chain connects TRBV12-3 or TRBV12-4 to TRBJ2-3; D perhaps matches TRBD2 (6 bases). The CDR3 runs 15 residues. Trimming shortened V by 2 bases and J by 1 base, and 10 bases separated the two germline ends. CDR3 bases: TGTGCCAGCAGTTTAAGACTAGGAGGCACAGATACGCAGTATTTT. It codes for CASSLRLGGTDTQYF.

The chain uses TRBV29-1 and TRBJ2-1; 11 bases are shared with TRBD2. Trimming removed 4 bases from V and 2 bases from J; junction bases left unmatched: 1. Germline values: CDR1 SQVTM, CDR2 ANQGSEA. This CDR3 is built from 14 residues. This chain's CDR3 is CSVVLAGAYNEQFF. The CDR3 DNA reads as TGCAGCGTTGTACTAGCGGGGGCCTACAATGAGCAGTTCTTC.

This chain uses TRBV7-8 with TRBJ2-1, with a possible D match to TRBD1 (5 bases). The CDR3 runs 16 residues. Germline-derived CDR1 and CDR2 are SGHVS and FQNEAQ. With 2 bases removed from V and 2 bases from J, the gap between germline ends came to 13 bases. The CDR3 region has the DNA TGTGCCAGCAGCTTAAGTTGGCAGGGAACCTACAATGAGCAGTTCTTC. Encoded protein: CASSLSWQGTYNEQFF.

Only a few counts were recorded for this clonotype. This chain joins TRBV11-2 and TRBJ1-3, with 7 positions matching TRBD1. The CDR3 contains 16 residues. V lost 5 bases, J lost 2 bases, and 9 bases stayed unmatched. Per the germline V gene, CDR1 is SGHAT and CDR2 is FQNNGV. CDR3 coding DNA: TGTGCCAGCAGCCTTCCTTCGACAGGGCCTGGAAACACCATATATTTT. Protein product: CASSLPSTGPGNTIYF.

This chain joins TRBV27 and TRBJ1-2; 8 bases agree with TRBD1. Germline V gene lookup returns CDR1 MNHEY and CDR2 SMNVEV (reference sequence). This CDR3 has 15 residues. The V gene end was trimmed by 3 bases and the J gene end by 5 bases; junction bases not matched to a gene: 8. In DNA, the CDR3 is TGTGCCAGCAGTTTCTTAGGACAGGGCCAATATGGCTACACCTTC. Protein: CASSFLGQGQYGYTF.

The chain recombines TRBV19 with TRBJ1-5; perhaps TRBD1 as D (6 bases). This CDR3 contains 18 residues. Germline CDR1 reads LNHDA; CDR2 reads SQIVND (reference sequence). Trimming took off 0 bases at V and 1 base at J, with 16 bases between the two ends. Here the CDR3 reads CASSIDRGGDLSNQPQHF. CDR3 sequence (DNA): TGTGCCAGTAGTATAGACAGGGGAGGAGACTTGAGCAATCAGCCCCAGCATTTT.

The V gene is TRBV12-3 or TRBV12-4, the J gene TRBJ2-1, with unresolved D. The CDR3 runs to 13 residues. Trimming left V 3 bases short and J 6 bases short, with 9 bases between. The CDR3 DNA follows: TGTGCCAGCAGTTTTGTCGACGGCAATGAGCAGTTCTTC. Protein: CASSFVDGNEQFF.

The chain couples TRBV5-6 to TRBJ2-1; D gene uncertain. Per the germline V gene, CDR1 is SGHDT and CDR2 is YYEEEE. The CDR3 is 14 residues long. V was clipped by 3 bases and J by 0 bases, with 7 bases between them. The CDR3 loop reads CASSYLGSYNEQFF. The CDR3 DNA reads TGTGCCAGCAGCTACCTCGGCTCCTACAATGAGCAGTTCTTC.

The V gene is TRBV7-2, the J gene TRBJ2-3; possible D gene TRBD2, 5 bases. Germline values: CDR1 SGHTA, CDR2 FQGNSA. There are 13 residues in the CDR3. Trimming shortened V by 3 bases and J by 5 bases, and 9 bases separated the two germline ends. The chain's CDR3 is CASSLTRGDTQYF. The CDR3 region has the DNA TGTGCCAGCAGCTTGACCCGGGGAGATACGCAGTATTTT.

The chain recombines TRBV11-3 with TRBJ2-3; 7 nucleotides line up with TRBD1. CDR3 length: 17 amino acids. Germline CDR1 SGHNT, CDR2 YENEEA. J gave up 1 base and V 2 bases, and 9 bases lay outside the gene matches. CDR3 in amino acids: CASSLREQGLGTDTQYF. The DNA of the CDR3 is TGTGCCAGCAGCTTAAGAGAACAGGGGTTGGGCACAGATACGCAGTATTTT.

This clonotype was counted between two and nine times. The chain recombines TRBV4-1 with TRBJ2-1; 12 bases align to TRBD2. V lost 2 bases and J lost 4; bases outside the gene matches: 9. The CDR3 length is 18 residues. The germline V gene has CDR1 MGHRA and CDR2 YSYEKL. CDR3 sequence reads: CASSQKDLGLAGYNEQFF. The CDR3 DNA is TGCGCCAGCAGCCAAAAAGACTTAGGACTAGCGGGGTACAATGAGCAGTTCTTC.

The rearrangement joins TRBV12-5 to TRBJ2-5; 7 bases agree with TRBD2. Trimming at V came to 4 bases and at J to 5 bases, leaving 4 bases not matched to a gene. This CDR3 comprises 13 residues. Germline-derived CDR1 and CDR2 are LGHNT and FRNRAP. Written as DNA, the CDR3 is TGTGCTAGTGGTTCTAGCGGTACGGAGACCCAGTACTTC. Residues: CASGSSGTETQYF.

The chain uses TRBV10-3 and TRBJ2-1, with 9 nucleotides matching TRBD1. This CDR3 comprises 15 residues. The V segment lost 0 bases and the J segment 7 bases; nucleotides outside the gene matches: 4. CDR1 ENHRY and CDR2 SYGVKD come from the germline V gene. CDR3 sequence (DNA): TGTGCCATCAGTGAGTCGGGACAGGGTGGAAATGAGCAGTTCTTC. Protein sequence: CAISESGQGGNEQFF.

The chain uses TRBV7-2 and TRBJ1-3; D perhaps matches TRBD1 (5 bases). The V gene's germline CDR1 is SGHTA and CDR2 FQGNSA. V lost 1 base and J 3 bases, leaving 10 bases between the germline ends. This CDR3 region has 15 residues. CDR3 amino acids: CASSLVAGSGNTIYF. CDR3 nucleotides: TGTGCCAGCAGCTTAGTGGCAGGGAGTGGAAACACCATATATTTT.

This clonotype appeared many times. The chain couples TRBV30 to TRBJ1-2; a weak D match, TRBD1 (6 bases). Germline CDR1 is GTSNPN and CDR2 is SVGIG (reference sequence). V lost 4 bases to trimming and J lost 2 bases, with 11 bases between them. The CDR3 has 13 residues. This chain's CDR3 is CAWNWGQNYGYTF. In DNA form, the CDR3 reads TGTGCCTGGAATTGGGGGCAAAACTATGGCTACACCTTC.

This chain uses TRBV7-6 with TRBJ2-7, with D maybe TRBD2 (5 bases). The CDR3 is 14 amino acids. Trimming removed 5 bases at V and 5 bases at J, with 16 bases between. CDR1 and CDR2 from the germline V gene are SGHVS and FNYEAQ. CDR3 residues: CASSPDGSGDEQYF. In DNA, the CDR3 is TGTGCCAGCAGCCCGGACGGTTCCGGGGACGAGCAGTACTTC.

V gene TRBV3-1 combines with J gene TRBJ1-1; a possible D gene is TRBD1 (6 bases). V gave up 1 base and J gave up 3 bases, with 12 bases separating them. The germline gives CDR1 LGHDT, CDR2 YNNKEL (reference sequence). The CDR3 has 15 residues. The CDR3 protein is CASSQGEGEHTEAFF. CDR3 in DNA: TGTGCCAGCAGCCAAGGTGAGGGGGAACACACTGAAGCTTTCTTT.

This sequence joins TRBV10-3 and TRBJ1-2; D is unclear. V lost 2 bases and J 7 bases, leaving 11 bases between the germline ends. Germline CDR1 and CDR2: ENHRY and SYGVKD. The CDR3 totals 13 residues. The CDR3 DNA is TGTGCCATCAGTGAGGACGGGGAGGTTGGCTACACCTTC. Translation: CAISEDGEVGYTF.